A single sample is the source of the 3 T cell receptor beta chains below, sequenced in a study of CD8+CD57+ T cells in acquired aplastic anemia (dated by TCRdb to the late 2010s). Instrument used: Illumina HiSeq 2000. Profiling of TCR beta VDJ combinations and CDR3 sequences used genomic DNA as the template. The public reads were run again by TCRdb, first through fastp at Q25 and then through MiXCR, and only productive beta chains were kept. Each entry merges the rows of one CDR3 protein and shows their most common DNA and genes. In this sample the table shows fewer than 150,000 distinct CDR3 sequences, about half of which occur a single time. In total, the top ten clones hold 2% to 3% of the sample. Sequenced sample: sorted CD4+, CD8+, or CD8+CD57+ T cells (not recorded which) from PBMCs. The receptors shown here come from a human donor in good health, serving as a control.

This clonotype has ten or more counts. The CDR3 coding sequence is TGTGCCAGCAGTTTAGTCCCGAGGTGGGGCGCTGGGGCCAACGTCCTGACTTTC. Translated, it gives CASSLVPRWGAGANVLTF. The chain uses TRBV12-3 or TRBV12-4 and TRBJ2-6; D might be TRBD1 (5 bases). Trimming shortened V by 1 base and J by 2 bases, and 15 bases separated the two germline ends. CDR3 length equals 18 residues.

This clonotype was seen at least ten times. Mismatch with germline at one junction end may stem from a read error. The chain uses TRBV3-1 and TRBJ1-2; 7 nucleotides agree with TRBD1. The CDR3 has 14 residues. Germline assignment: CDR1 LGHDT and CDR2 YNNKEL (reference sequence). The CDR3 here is CATSNRGSNYGYTF. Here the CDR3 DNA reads TGTGCCACCAGCAACAGGGGCTCTAACTATGGCTACACCTTC.

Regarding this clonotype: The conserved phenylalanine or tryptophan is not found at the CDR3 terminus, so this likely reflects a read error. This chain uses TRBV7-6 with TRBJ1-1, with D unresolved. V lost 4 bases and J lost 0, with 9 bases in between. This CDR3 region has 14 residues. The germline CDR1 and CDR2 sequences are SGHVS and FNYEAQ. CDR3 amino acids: CASSSQILNTEAFL. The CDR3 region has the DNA TGTGCCAGCAGCTCGCAGATTTTGAACACTGAAGCTTTCCTT.